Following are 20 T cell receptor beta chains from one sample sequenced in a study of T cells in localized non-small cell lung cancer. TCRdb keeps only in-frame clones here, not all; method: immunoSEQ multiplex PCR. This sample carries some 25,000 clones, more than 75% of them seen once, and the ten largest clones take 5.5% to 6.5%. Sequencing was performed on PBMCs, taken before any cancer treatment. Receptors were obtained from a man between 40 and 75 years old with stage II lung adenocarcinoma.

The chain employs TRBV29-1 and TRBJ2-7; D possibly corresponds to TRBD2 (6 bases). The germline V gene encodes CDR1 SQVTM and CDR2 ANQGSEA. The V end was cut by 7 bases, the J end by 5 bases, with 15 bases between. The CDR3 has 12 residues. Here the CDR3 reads CSARENNNEQYF. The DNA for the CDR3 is TGCAGCGCCCGGGAGAATAACAACGAGCAGTACTTC.

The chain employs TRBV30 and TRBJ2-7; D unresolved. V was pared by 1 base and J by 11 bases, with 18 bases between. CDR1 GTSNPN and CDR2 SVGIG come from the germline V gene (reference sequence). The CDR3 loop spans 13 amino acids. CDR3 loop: CAWSANGVGVKYF. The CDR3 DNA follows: TGTGCCTGGAGTGCAAATGGGGTTGGTGTAAAGTACTTC. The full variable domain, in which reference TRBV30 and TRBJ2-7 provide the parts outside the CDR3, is SQTIHQWPATLVQPVGSPLSLECTVEGTSNPNLYWYRQAAGRGLQLLFYSVGIGQISSEVPQNLSASRPQDRQFILSSKKLLLSDSGFYLCAWSANGVGVKYFGPGTRLTVT.

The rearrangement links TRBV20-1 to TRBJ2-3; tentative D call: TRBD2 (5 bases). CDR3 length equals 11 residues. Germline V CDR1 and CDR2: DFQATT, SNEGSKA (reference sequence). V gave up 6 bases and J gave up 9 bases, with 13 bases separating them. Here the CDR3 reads CSAPSGQTQYF. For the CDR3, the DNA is TGCAGTGCCCCCAGCGGTCAGACGCAGTATTTT.

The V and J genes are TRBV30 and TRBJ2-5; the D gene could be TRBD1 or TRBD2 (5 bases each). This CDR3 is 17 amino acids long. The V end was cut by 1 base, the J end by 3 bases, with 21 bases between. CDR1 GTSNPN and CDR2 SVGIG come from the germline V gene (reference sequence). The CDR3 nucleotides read TGTGCCTGGAGTGCCCGGCGGGCCGGATTAGGGGAAGAGACCCAGTACTTC. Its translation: CAWSARRAGLGEETQYF.

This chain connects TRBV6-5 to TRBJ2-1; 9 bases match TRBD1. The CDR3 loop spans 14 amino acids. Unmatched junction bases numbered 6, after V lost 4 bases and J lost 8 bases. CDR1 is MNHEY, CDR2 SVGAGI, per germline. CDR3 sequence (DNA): TGTGCCAGCAGTTTCGGACAGGGGAGATATGAGCAGTTCTTC. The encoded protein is CASSFGQGRYEQFF.

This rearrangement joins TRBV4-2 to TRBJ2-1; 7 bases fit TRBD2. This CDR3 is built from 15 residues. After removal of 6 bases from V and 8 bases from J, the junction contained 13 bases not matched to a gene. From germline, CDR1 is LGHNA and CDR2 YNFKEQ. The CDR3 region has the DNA TGTGCCAGCAGAGAGAGGCTAGCGGACCCGTATGAGCAGTTCTTC. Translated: CASRERLADPYEQFF.

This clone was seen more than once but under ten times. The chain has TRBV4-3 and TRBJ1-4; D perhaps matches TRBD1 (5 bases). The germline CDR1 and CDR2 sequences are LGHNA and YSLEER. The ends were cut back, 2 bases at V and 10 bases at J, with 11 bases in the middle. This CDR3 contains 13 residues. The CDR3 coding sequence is TGCGCCAGCAGCCAATCGCGGGGCCGAAAACTGTTTTTT. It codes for CASSQSRGRKLFF.

The CDR3 protein is CASSQEGTGHYEQFF. DNA of the CDR3: TGCGCCAGCAGCCAAGAGGGCACGGGGCACTATGAGCAGTTCTTC. V usage is TRBV4-1 and J usage is TRBJ2-1; D might be TRBD1 or TRBD2, each matching 5 bases. V was clipped by 0 bases and J by 8 bases, with 14 bases between them. There are 15 residues in the CDR3. The germline CDR1 and CDR2 sequences are MGHRA and YSYEKL.

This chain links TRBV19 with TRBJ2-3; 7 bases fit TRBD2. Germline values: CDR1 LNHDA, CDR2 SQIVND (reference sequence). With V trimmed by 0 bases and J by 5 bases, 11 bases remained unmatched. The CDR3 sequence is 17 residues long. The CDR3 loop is CASSIDSGGSLGDTQYF. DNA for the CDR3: TGTGCCAGTAGTATAGATTCGGGAGGTTCGTTAGGAGATACGCAGTATTTT.

As DNA, the CDR3 is TGTGCCAGCAGCCAATTCCGGGGCTACACCTTC. It encodes CASSQFRGYTF. The chain is built from TRBV16 and TRBJ1-2; unclear D gene. Germline loops: CDR1 KGHSY, CDR2 FQNENV. The CDR3 length is 11 residues. Trimming cost V 1 base and J 8 bases, with 5 bases left between them.

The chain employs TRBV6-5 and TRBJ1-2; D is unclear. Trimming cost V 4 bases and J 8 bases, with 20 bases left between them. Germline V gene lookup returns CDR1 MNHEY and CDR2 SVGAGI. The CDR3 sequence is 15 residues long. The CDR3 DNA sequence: TGTGCCAGCAGTTTATCTCGCGGTTTGTTAAACGGCTACACCTTC. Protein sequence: CASSLSRGLLNGYTF.

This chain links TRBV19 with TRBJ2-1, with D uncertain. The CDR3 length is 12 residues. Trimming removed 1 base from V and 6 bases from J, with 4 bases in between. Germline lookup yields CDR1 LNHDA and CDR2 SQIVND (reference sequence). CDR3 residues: CASSIVGNEQFF. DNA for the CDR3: TGTGCCAGTAGTATAGTGGGCAATGAGCAGTTCTTC. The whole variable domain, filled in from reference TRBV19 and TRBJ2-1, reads DGGITQSPKYLFRKEGQNVTLSCEQNLNHDAMYWYRQDPGQGLRLIYYSQIVNDFQKGDIAEGYSVSREKKESFPLTVTSAQKNPTAFYLCASSIVGNEQFFGPGTRLTVL.

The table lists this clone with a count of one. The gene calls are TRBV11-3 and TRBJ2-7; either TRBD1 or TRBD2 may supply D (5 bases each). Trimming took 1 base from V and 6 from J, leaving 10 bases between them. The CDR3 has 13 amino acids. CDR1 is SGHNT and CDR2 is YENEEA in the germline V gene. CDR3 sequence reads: CASSLVGESEQYF. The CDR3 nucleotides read TGTGCCAGCAGCTTAGTAGGGGAGTCCGAGCAGTACTTC.

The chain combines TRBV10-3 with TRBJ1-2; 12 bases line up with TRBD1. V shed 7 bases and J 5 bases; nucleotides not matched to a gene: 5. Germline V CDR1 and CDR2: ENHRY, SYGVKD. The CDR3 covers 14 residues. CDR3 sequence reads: CAITLGQGAYGYTF. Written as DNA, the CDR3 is TGTGCCATCACCCTGGGACAGGGGGCGTATGGCTACACCTTC.

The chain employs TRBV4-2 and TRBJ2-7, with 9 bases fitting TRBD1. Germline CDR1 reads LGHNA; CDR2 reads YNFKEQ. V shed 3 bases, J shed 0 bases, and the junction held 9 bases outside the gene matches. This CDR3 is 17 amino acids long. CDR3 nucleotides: TGTGCCAGCAGCCACTCCGGGACAGGGTTCGACTCCTACGAGCAGTACTTC. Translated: CASSHSGTGFDSYEQYF.

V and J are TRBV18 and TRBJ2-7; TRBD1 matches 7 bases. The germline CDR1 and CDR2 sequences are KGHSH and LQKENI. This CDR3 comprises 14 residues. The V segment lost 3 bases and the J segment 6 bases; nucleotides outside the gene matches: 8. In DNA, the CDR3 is TGTGCCAGCTCACCCCCGACAGGGATAGGCGAGCAGTACTTC. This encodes CASSPPTGIGEQYF.

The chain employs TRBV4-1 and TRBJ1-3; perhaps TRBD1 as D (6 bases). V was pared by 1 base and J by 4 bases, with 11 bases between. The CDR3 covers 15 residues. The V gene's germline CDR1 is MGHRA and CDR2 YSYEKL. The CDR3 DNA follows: TGCGCCAGCAGCCAAGGACAGGTGGGAGGAAACACCATATATTTT. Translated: CASSQGQVGGNTIYF.

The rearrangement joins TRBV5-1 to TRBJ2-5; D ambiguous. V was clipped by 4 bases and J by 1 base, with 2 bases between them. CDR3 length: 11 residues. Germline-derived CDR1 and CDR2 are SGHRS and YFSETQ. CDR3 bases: TGCGCCAGCAGCATCCAAGAGACCCAGTACTTC. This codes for CASSIQETQYF.

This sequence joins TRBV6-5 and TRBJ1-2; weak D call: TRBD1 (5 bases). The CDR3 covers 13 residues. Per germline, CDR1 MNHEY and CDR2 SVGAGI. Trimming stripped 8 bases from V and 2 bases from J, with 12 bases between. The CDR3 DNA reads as TGTGCCAGCGGAGACAGCTCGAACTATGGCTACACCTTC. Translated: CASGDSSNYGYTF.

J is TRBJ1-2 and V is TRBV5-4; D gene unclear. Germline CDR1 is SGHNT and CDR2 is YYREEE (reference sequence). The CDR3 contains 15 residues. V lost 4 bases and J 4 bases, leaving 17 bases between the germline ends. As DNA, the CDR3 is TGTGCCAGCAGCCCACACCGGACGGATTCCTATGGCTACACCTTC. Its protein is CASSPHRTDSYGYTF.